This T cell receptor beta chain was recorded in a study of vaccination effects on CD4 cells after COVID-19. Clones were read by immunoSEQ multiplex PCR, and TCRdb kept only the in-frame ones, dropping some. The data show about 23,000 clones, about three quarters seen once. The germline V gene has CDR1 WNHNN and CDR2 SYGVQD (reference sequence). V shed 5 bases and J 4 bases; nucleotides not matched to a gene: 10. This CDR3 is 17 amino acids long. As for this clone: Its antigen is not known.

Study-wide results and caveats: Late in the post-vaccination period, infection-induced and vaccine-induced clones underwent marked clonal contraction. There were few convalescent patients in the study and no early post-infection timepoints.

Viral peptide pool expansion of antigen-specific CD4+ T cells preceded sequencing in the ViraFEST assay. CD4+ T cell isolation took place after nine to eleven days of culture. The healthy vaccine recipients, who had no prior SARS-CoV-2 infection, showed negative nucleocapsid antibodies. PBMC were cultured at under 2.5 million per well with about 10 IU/ml IL-2 and 7.5 to 10 ug/ml peptides. Cultures received IL-2 medium that replaced half the medium on days 3 and 7. The sequence was collected from a human donor who received a COVID-19 vaccine. Here the sequenced sample was CD4+ T cells from PBMCs cultured with SARS-CoV-2 spike peptides, taken before COVID-19 vaccination. The chain combines TRBV10-1 with TRBJ2-2; 10 bases are shared with TRBD2. The CDR3 protein is CASSSGGGHYPTGELFF. In DNA form, the CDR3 reads TGCGCCAGCAGTAGCGGGGGGGGCCATTACCCCACCGGGGAGCTGTTTTTT.